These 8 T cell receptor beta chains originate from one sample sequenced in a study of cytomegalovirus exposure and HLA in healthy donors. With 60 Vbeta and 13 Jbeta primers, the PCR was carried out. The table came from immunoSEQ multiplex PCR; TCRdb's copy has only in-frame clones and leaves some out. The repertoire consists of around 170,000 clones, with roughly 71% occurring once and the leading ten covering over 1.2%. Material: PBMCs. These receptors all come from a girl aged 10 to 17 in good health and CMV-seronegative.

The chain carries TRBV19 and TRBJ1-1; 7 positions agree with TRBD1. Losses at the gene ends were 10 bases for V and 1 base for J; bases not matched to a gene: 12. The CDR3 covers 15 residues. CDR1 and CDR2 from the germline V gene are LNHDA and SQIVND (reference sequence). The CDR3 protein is CATSRPGGKNTEAFF. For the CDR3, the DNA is TGTGCCACCAGTAGACCAGGGGGGAAGAACACTGAAGCTTTCTTT.

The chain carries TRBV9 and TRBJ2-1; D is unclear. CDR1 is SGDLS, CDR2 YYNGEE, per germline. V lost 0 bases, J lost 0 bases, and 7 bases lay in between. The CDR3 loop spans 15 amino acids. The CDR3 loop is CASSVVVASYNEQFF. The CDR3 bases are TGTGCCAGCAGCGTAGTGGTAGCCTCCTACAATGAGCAGTTCTTC.

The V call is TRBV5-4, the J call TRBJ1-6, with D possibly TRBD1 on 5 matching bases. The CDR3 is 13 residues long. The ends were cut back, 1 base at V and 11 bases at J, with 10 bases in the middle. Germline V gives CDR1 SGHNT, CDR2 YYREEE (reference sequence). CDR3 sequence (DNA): TGTGCCAGCAGCTTGTTCCAGGGAACACCCCTCCACTTT. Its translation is CASSLFQGTPLHF.

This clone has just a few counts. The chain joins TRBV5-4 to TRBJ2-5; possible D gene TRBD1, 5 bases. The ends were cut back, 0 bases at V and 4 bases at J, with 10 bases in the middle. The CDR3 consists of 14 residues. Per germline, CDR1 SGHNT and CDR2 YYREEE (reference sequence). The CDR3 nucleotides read TGTGCCAGCAGCTTGGTAGGGGTGCGAGAGACCCAGTACTTC. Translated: CASSLVGVRETQYF.

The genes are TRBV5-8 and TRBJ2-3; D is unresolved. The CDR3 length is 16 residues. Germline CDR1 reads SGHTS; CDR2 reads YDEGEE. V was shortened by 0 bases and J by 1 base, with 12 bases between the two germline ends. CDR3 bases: TGTGCCAGCAGCTTGGCCATTTTGGGCCGCACAGATACGCAGTATTTT. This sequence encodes CASSLAILGRTDTQYF. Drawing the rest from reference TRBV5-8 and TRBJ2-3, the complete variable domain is EAGVTQSPTHLIKTRGQQATLRCSPISGHTSVYWYQQALGLGLQFLLWYDEGEERNRGNFPPRFSGRQFPNYSSELNVNALELEDSALYLCASSLAILGRTDTQYFGPGTRLTVL.

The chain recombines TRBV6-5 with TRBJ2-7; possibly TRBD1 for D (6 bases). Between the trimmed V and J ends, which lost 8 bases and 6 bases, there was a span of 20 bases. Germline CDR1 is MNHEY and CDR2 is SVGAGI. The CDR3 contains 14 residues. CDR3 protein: CASFSGDRTLEQYF. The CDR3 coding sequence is TGTGCCAGCTTCTCAGGAGACAGGACTCTCGAGCAGTACTTC.

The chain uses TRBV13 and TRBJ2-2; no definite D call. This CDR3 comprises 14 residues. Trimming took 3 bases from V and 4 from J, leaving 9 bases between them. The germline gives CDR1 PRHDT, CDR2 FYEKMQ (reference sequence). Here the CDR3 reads CASSLGQTTGELFF. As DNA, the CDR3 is TGTGCCAGCAGCTTGGGCCAGACCACCGGGGAGCTGTTTTTT.

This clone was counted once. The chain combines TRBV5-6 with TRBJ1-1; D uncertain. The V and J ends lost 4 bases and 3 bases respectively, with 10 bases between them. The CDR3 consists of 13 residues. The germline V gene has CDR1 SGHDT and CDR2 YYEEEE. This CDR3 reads CASSTTSYTEAFF. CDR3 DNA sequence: TGTGCCAGCAGCACGACAAGTTACACTGAAGCTTTCTTT.